These 6 T cell receptor beta chains were sequenced from one sample in a study of T-cell memory formation after mild COVID-19. TCRdb independently ran MiXCR on the 5' RACE reads; one entry per CDR3 protein. The sample comprises tens of thousands of distinct CDR3 sequences, 10% to 12% of which are singletons, and approximately 28% rests with the top ten. The sequencing sample was made of PBMCs or a T cell subset sorted from them (not recorded which). These receptors all stem from a man aged 18 to 29 who had mild COVID-19 (a few samples of this study predate the infection). Cell type and time point are not known.

The table lists this clonotype with many counts. The chain joins TRBV4-3 to TRBJ1-1; 10 nucleotides line up with TRBD1. The CDR3 totals 16 residues. The germline V gene encodes CDR1 LGHNA and CDR2 YSLEER. V shed 0 bases and J 7 bases; nucleotides not matched to a gene: 8. In DNA, the CDR3 is TGCGCCAGCAGCCAAGAGGGACAGGGGTTTAGGGGTGAAGCTTTCTTT. Translated: CASSQEGQGFRGEAFF.

This clonotype was recorded many times. The chain recombines TRBV7-2 with TRBJ2-3; 10 bases are a match to TRBD2. The CDR3 contains 16 residues. Germline values: CDR1 SGHTA, CDR2 FQGNSA. V lost 4 bases, J lost 4 bases, and 8 bases stayed unmatched. DNA for the CDR3: TGTGCCAGCAGCTCCGTAGCGGGGGGAGGAGCAGATACGCAGTATTTT. Protein: CASSSVAGGGADTQYF. Looking up the rest from reference TRBV7-2 and TRBJ2-3 gives the full variable domain: GAGVSQSPSNKVTEKGKDVELRCDPISGHTALYWYRQSLGQGLEFLIYFQGNSAPDKSGLPSDRFSAERTGGSVSTLTIQRTQQEDSAVYLCASSSVAGGGADTQYFGPGTRLTVL.

In this sample, this clonotype turned up many times. The V call is TRBV18, the J call TRBJ2-7; no definite D call. V was shortened by 4 bases and J by 2 bases, with 15 bases between the two germline ends. Germline V lookup: CDR1 KGHSH, CDR2 LQKENI. The CDR3 totals 15 residues. The CDR3 region has the DNA TGTGCCAGCTCACTATCCTCGGCAGCACCCTACGAGCAGTACTTC. It codes for CASSLSSAAPYEQYF.

This clonotype has a count of ten or more. The rearrangement joins TRBV29-1 to TRBJ2-5; D is possibly TRBD1 (5 bases). The CDR3 extends over 12 amino acids. Trimming took off 0 bases at V and 3 bases at J, with 5 bases between the two ends. Germline V gene lookup returns CDR1 SQVTM and CDR2 ANQGSEA. The CDR3 spells CSVEDREETQYF. The CDR3 region has the DNA TGCAGCGTTGAAGACAGGGAAGAGACCCAGTACTTC.

This clonotype was seen at least ten times. The V and J genes are TRBV28 and TRBJ1-2; D unresolved. V lost 3 bases and J 0 bases, leaving 8 bases between the germline ends. CDR1 is MDHEN and CDR2 is SYDVKM in the germline V gene. CDR3 size: 14 residues. Here the CDR3 reads CASSLGTANYGYTF. CDR3 in DNA: TGTGCCAGCAGTTTGGGCACCGCTAACTATGGCTACACCTTC.

This clonotype has a count of ten or more. V gene TRBV7-9 combines with J gene TRBJ1-3, with a possible D match to TRBD1 (6 bases). The V gene's germline CDR1 is SEHNR and CDR2 FQNEAQ (reference sequence). V dropped 6 bases and J dropped 0 bases, with 9 bases sitting between them. CDR3 size: 14 residues. CDR3 nucleotide sequence: TGTGCCAGCAGTTGGACAGCCTCTGGAAACACCATATATTTT. It translates to CASSWTASGNTIYF. The complete variable domain, with remaining parts taken from reference TRBV7-9 and TRBJ1-3, reads DTGVSQNPRHKITKRGQNVTFRCDPISEHNRLYWYRQTLGQGPEFLTYFQNEAQLEKSRLLSDRFSAERPKGSFSTLEIQRTEQGDSAMYLCASSWTASGNTIYFGEGSWLTVV.